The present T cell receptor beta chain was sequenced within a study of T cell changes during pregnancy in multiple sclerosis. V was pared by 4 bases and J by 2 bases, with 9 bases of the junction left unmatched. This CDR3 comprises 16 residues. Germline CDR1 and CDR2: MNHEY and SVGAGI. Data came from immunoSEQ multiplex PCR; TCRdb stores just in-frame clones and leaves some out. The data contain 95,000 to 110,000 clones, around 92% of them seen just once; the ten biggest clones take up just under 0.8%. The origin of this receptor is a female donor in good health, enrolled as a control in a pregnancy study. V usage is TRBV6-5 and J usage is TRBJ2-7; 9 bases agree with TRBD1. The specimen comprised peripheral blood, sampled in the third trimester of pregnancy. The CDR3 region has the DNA TGTGCCAGCAGTTTTTTCTCGACAGGGGGAACCTACGAGCAGTACTTC. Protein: CASSFFSTGGTYEQYF.